The text below deals with one TCR beta chain. Its binding antigen is unknown. It has no much larger one-base neighbor in the sample; base qualities were not kept. The cohort was made up of 666 healthy bone marrow donors. At the time of sampling, all cohort members were nominally healthy, though unrecorded immune exposures were likely present. The donor tested CMV seronegative, placing the donor among the 352 seronegative members of the cohort. A peripheral blood sample was collected from each donor, and TCR beta sequencing was performed on peripheral blood mononuclear cells. Genomic DNA extraction from the blood cell samples was performed with the Qiagen DNeasy Blood Extraction Kit. The sample is drawn from a study of cytomegalovirus exposure and HLA in healthy donors (dated by TCRdb to 2015 to 2018). Study-wide context: In an earlier analysis of 587 of the donors, around 300 Gb of sequence data and 100 million or so unique TCR beta sequences from 180 million or so T cells were reported. Donor age, sex, ethnicity and CMV serostatus were collected together with the repertoire data. An earlier analysis of about 620 of the donors applied high-throughput TCR beta sequencing to assess whether each TCR beta V gene segment acted as functional or pseudogenic. Every repertoire in the discovery cohort had been generated on one and the same sequencing platform. In addition to the first cohort of 650 to 800 subjects, a separate validation cohort of about 120 different subjects was used. The study aimed to test whether cataloging public T cell receptors could reveal signatures of past pathogen exposure. Roughly 300 gigabases of sequencing data and approximately 92 million unique TCR sequences made up an early release that covered roughly 670 HLA-typed donors. HLA typing covered class I and class II loci at four-digit resolution. To predict cytomegalovirus infection status, the study brought together high-throughput TCR immunosequencing, statistical association of individual TCRs with disease status, and machine learning. In a later analysis, previously published TCR beta repertoires from 550 to 700 donors were re-analyzed and high-resolution HLA genotyping was added so that TCR occurrence patterns could be studied. The study profiled the T cell repertoires of hundreds of subjects by immunosequencing and related them to cytomegalovirus serostatus. Typing coverage differed by locus: A, B, C, DRB1 and DQB1 were typed in about 620-630 donors, DQA1 in 522, DPA1 in 600 to 610, and DPB1 in 450 to 490. In the later analysis, no new phenotypic data were used to find candidate immune exposures; instead, reliance was placed on TCR beta sequences and their occurrence across donors. Among under 450 genotyped donors of the cohort, an average of approximately 250,000 unique TCR beta nucleotide sequences were sequenced per donor, roughly a sixth of them non-productive. The genetic ancestry cluster associated with self-reported Caucasian donors included 65% to 90% of the approximately 410 genotyped donors. A later genetic analysis used genome-wide SNP genotypes for about three fifths of the 666 donors, treating that subset as a discovery cohort. Because of strong linkage in the cohort, roughly five DR-DQ haplotypes were treated as single units for association and clustering.

The library was made by the immunoSEQ multiplex PCR assay. The multiplex PCR relied on a mix of 60 forward primers for TCR Vbeta segments and 13 reverse primers for TCR Jbeta segments. The CDR3 region of rearranged TCR beta genes was amplified from genomic DNA by a multiplex PCR assay. On the Illumina HiSeq System, the amplified TCR beta libraries were sequenced as 87-base-pair reads. In the paper's pipeline: In a later analysis, some 80 million unique TCR beta chains were counted across the 500 to 850 repertoires, and roughly 9.9 million of these chains were shared by at least two donors. To remove PCR and sequencing errors, raw reads were error-corrected and collapsed into unique sequences using a nearest-neighbor algorithm that merged closely related sequences. CDR3 sequences were aligned to IMGT reference sequences to assign V, D and J gene segments. Each retained sequence needed at least a six-nucleotide match to both a V gene segment and a J gene segment. A rearrangement counted as productive if the CDR3 had no stop codons and remained in frame with V and J, and every other rearrangement counted as non-productive. Following IMGT convention, CDR3 was defined as the stretch from the second conserved V-encoded cysteine up to the conserved J-encoded phenylalanine. The earlier analysis of about 610 of the donors excluded sequences that lacked an unambiguous match to a single V gene segment. An earlier analysis of fewer than 750 of the donors classified V segments as functional when productive rearrangements were above 56.7% and as segregating when the standard deviation between donors was above 5%. A statistical classification framework was built to diagnose cytomegalovirus status from the catalog of TCR beta chain sequences. In a later analysis, V and J genes were assigned by comparing TCR nucleotide sequences against IMGT/GENE-DB human TR gene sequences. The TCRdist pipeline was used in a later analysis to assign CDR3 sequences and most-parsimonious VDJ recombination scenarios. A later analysis defined each TCR beta chain by its CDR3 amino acid sequence plus V-gene family, and excluded reads lacking a unique V-gene family. As a way to deal with suspected cross-contamination and a sequencing artifact, a later analysis dropped 450 to 600 nucleotide sequences that were highly shared and had low generation probability. In a later analysis, a clonal expansion index was calculated for each public chain from normalized within-repertoire ranks of inferred template counts. A later analysis computed generation probabilities with a VDJ recombination model fitted to out-of-frame rearrangements, and checked the results against IGoR. Hypergeometric tests were used in a later analysis to score TCR-TCR, TCR-HLA and TCR-CMV co-occurrence, with a repertoire-size bias correction applied to the TCR pairs. False discovery rates were estimated in a later analysis by permuting HLA or CMV assignments 20 times. In a later analysis, co-occurring TCRs were grouped using DBSCAN, and TCRdist sequence similarity was added for clustering within HLA-allele-positive subsets. Co-occurrence clustering excluded repertoires with fewer than 30,000 or more than 120,000 public chains, plus five with anomalous nucleotide sharing. TCRdb limited this immuneACCESS table to in-frame rearrangements with V and J called. A share of clones is missing; checked studies link under half to unresolved V genes, and the rest is unexplained. D and trimming come from the DNA, and the V and J calls and clone size come from that table. This sample gives approximately 170,000 clones in total; around two thirds of them show up just once. The top ten constitute over 1.2% of the sample.

Here is what the overall study found, with its caveats: Because HLA typing was missing for some donors at each locus, association tests included only the typed subset. It was suggested by the authors that the approach could potentially be generalized to other disease states and immunological phenotypes. In a later genetic analysis, a missense DCLRE1C variant was associated with V-gene and J-gene trimming of TCR beta chains, and the association was replicated in an independent cohort. The only immune exposure information available for the cohort was CMV serostatus. A later analysis found that most CMV-associated TCR beta chains appeared HLA-restricted, with HLA associations seemingly driven largely by CMV exposure. A later genetic analysis reported fewer N-insertions in productive TCRs among donors in an Asian-associated ancestry cluster than the roughly 700-donor mean. The study gave a list of more than 150 TCR beta chains associated with cytomegalovirus. A cluster of highly shared sequence variants was judged likely to represent a technical artifact of the sequencing pipeline. While some public TCRs were present in many individuals, most TCR sequences turned up only very rarely across donors. In a later analysis, TCR association rates were found to vary across HLA loci, with the most associated TCRs seen for DRB1 alleles and the fewest for HLA-C alleles. A later analysis found that HLA-associated TCR beta chains were more clonally expanded and had lower generation probabilities than equally common non-associated chains. A later analysis associated 15,000 to 20,000 TCR beta sequences with specific HLA alleles at a false discovery rate of 0.05. In both the original and validation cohorts, the classifier was reported to diagnose cytomegalovirus status with high specificity and sensitivity. When HLA alleles, especially DR and DQ, strongly co-occurred, TCR associations were difficult to assign to individual alleles. Linkage disequilibrium might explain the correlated functional status among segregating V segments, but an unknown experimental factor could not be excluded. Three of the identified cytomegalovirus-associated TCR beta chains were confirmed in vitro to be specific for cytomegalovirus antigens. The presence/absence analyses assumed that sequencing depth was roughly uniform across donors, and that assumption may not be true. Only TCR beta chains were sequenced in this cohort, and the absence of alpha or paired-chain data limited detectable features. A further reported finding was that TCR beta sequences accurately predicted the HLA-A and HLA-B alleles for most subjects in the first cohort. In a later analysis, several top co-occurrence clusters were reported to appear linked to parvovirus B19, influenza, CMV and Epstein-Barr virus. The 87-base-pair reads could not distinguish some IMGT-functional V segments, including TRBV6-2 and TRBV6-3, so those segments were excluded. Seventeen rarely observed V segments, including chromosome 9 orphons, were excluded from the earlier analysis of some 590 of the donors because counts were too low. An earlier analysis of approximately 500 of the donors showed that most TCR beta V segments appeared in productive rearrangements either about 90% or about 30% of the time, which broadly matched IMGT annotations.

The CDR1 and CDR2 encoded by the germline V gene (reference sequence) are SEHNR and FQNEAQ. The junction shows trimming of 0 bases on V and 0 bases on J, plus 7 bases between the germline ends. The CDR3 sequence holds 15 residues, the cysteine and phenylalanine included. Kept here is only the CDR3 DNA, which spans 45 bases and is read in frame from base 1. The sequence was collected from a man aged 50 to 60 in good health and CMV-seronegative. The chain is encoded by TRBV7-9 joined to TRBJ2-3; a confident D gene designation cannot be given. What was sequenced was PBMCs. For the CDR3, the sequence is CASSLASPSTDTQYF. The nucleotide sequence is TGTGCCAGCAGCTTAGCATCTCCTAGCACAGATACGCAGTATTTT.